Listed here is a single TCR beta chain. The antigen remains undetermined. The entry originates in a study of post-analysis software for immune sequencing data. The CDR3 is 13 residues long. J gave up 4 bases and V 5 bases, and 2 bases lay outside the gene matches. From germline, CDR1 is ENHRY and CDR2 SYGVKD. Presence of unique molecular identifiers characterized the TCR beta cDNA libraries. TCRdb re-analysed the PCR reads in MiXCR, keeping a single row per CDR3 protein. The sample gives roughly 400,000 distinct CDR3 sequences, 30% to 40% of which show up once; 7.6% is in the top ten. Study outcomes and limitations: A few TRBV segments were significantly more frequent in patients than in controls. TRBV5-6, TRBV5-1 and TRBV20-1 were among these segments.

The J gene is TRBJ1-2, the V gene TRBV10-3; TRBD1 matches at 9 bases. Source material: blood. The sequence derives from a girl aged 2-10 years with multiple sclerosis. This chain's CDR3 is CAISLGQGYGYTF. The CDR3 bases are TGTGCCATCAGTCTGGGACAGGGCTATGGCTACACCTTC.